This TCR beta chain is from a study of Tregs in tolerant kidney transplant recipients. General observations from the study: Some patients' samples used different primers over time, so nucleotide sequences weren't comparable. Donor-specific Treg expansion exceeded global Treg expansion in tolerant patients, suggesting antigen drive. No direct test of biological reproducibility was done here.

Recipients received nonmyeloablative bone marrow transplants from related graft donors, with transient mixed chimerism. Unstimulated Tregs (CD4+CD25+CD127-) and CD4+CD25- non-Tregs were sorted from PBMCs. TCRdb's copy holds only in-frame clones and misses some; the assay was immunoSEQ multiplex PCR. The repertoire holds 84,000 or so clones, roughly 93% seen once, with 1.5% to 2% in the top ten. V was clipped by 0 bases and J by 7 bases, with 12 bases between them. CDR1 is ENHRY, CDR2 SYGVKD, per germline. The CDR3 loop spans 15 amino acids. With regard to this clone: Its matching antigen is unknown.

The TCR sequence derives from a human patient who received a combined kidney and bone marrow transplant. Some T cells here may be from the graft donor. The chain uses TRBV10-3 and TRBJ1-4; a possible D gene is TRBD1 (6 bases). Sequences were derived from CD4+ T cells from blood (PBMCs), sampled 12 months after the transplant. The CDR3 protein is CAISESGGGSEKLFF. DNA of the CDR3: TGTGCCATCAGTGAGTCGGGGGGCGGGAGTGAAAAACTGTTTTTT.